The clone carrying this T cell receptor (beta chain) was detected many times. The TCR beta CDR3 regions underwent amplification using RNA transcripts as the source. RT-PCR in the first round (using the HTBI primer set) targeted the TCR CDR3. One entry per CDR3 protein, called by TCRdb with MiXCR from the multiplex PCR reads. The table lists around 500,000 distinct CDR3 sequences, 13% to 15% of them singletons. These data belong to a study of T cells in Graves' hyperthyroidism and ophthalmopathy. V gave up 5 bases and J gave up 2 bases, with 14 bases separating them. The CDR3 is 15 amino acids. Participants, patients aged 18 to 65, had newly diagnosed hyperthyroidism with a duration under 2 months.

The chain employs TRBV12-3 or TRBV12-4 and TRBJ2-3; D might be TRBD1 or TRBD2, each matching 5 bases. Sequencing was performed on blood. This receptor was taken from a woman aged 18-29 years with Graves' hyperthyroidism. CDR3: CASSPSGAPTDTQYF. For the CDR3, the DNA is TGTGCCAGCAGTCCATCCGGGGCTCCCACAGATACGCAGTATTTT.